The TCR beta chain described here comes from a study of cytomegalovirus exposure and HLA in healthy donors. Note on this clone: Its matching antigen is unknown.

This CDR3 is built from 14 residues. Germline lookup yields CDR1 MNHNY and CDR2 SVGAGI (reference sequence). The junction had 7 bases not matched to a gene; V was cut back by 7 bases and J by 5 bases. PCR was performed using 60 Vbeta and 13 Jbeta primers. Original analysis: About 9.9 million of the 75 million to 95 million unique TCR beta chains counted in a later analysis were shared. Method: immunoSEQ multiplex PCR; TCRdb's copy keeps in-frame clones and lacks some. V, J and clone size derive from that table, while D and trimming were established from the DNA sequence. In the table there are approximately 110,000 clones, about 81% of which are singletons. Study-wide results and limits: Three CMV-associated chains proved CMV antigen-specific in vitro.

The chain carries TRBV6-6 and TRBJ2-3, with TRBD1 matching over 9 bases. Sequencing was carried out using PBMCs. The sequence derives from a woman aged 30 to 39 in good health and CMV-seronegative. In DNA form, the CDR3 reads TGTGCCAGCATAAGACAGGGGGTGGAAGATACGCAGTATTTT. This codes for CASIRQGVEDTQYF.